This T cell receptor beta chain was observed in a study of T cells after yellow fever vaccination. About the study: Fractions low in cell number were prepared with SMART-Seq v4 Ultra Low Input. Notes on the study in general: There was a small share of clonotypes that showed up in both the CD4 and CD8 compartments.

The CDR3 extends over 15 amino acids. V trimming: 6 bases; J trimming: 4 bases; junction bases outside the gene matches: 13. Germline-derived CDR1 and CDR2 are DFQATT and SNEGSKA (reference sequence). Generation of TCR cDNA used 5'RACE template switching (which added a universal primer site and UMIs). From the 5' RACE reads, TCRdb called clonotypes with MiXCR, one entry per CDR3 protein. In the table there are around 330,000 distinct CDR3 sequences, more than 3% of which are singletons. This clonotype was found many times. Antigen unknown. The chain carries TRBV20-1 and TRBJ2-7; TRBD2 aligns across 9 bases. Here the sequenced sample was PBMCs, taken on the day of the yellow fever booster vaccination. The receptor was derived from a man aged 18 to 35 who received the YFV17D yellow fever vaccine. CDR3: CSAPPISGGRYEQYF. The CDR3 nucleotides read TGCAGTGCCCCCCCCATTAGCGGGGGCAGGTACGAGCAGTACTTC.